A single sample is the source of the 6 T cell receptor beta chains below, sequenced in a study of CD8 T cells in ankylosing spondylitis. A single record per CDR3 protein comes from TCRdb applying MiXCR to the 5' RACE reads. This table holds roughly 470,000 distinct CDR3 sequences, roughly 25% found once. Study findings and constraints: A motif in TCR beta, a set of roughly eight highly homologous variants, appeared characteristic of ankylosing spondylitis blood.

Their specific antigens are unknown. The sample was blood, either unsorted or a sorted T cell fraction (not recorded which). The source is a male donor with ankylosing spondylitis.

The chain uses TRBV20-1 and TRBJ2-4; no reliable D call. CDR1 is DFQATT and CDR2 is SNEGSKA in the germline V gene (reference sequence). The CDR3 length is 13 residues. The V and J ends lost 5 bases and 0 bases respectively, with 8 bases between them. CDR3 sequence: CSALHIAKNIQYF. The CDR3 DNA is TGCAGTGCTTTGCACATAGCCAAAAACATTCAGTACTTC.

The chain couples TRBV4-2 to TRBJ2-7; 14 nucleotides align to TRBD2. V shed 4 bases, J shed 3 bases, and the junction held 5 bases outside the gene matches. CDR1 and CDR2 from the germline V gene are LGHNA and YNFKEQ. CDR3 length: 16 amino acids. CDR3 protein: CASSPGTSGRVYEQYF. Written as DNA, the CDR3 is TGTGCCAGCAGCCCAGGGACTAGCGGGAGAGTCTACGAGCAGTACTTC.

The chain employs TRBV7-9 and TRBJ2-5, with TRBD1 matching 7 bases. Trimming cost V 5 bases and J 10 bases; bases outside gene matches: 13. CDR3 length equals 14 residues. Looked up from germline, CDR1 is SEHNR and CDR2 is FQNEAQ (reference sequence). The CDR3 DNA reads TGTGCCAGCAGCGTCGGGACCATCCCAGGGGGCCAGTACTTC. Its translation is CASSVGTIPGGQYF.

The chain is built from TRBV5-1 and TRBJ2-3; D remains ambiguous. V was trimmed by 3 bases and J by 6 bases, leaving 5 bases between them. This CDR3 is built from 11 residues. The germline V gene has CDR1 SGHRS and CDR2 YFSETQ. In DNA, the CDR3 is TGCGCCAGCAGCTGGCTGGATACGCAGTATTTT. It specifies CASSWLDTQYF.

The CDR3 sequence: CASSQYSNTGELFF. For the CDR3, the DNA is TGTGCCAGCAGTCAGTATTCGAACACCGGGGAGCTGTTTTTT. The chain has TRBV28 and TRBJ2-2; D not resolved. Germline loops: CDR1 MDHEN, CDR2 SYDVKM. The V and J ends lost 5 bases and 0 bases respectively, with 7 bases between them. The length of the CDR3 is 14 residues.

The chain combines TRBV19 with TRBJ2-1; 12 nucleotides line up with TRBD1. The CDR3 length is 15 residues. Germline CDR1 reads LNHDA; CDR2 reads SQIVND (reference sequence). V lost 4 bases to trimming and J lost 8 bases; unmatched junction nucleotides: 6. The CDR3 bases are TGTGCCAGTAGTAGGGACAGGGGGCGTGACGATGAGCAGTTCTTC. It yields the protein CASSRDRGRDDEQFF.